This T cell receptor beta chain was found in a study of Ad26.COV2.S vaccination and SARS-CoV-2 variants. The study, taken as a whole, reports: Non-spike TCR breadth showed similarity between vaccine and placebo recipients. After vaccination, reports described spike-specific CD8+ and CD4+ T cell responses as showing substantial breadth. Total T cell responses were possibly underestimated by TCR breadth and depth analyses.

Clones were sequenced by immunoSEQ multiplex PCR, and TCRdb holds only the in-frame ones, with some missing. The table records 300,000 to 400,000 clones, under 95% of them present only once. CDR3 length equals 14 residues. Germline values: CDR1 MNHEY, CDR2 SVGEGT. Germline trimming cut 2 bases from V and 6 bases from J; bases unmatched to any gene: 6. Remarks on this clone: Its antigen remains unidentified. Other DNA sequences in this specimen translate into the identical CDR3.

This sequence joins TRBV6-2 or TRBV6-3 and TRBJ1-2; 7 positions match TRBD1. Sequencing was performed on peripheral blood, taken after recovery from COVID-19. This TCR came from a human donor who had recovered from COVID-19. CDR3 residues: CASSYANRGHGYTF. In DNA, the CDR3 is TGTGCCAGCAGTTACGCAAACAGGGGCCATGGCTACACCTTC.